This T cell receptor (beta chain) emerged from a study of identifying expanded T cells in peripheral blood. Healthy donors had no documented immune events, such as infections, while sampled. Findings and limits, study-wide: Approximately 1.1 clones differed between technical replicates, versus approximately 17 and 20 over time. Across healthy donors, higher total template counts meant significantly greater roughly two-week count variance.

The assay was immunoSEQ multiplex PCR, and TCRdb's table has in-frame clones only and misses some. The sample has about 86,000 clones, 70% to 90% seen once. Germline V gene lookup returns CDR1 SGDLS and CDR2 YYNGEE. V lost 2 bases and J lost 0, with 5 bases in between. The CDR3 runs 13 residues. Concerning this clone itself: The antigen is unknown.

Sequenced: blood. The sequence derives from a person aged 18 to 70 in good health. The rearrangement joins TRBV9 to TRBJ1-1, with D unresolved. CDR3: CASSVLLNTEAFF. The CDR3, as DNA: TGTGCCAGCAGCGTGCTATTGAACACTGAAGCTTTCTTT.